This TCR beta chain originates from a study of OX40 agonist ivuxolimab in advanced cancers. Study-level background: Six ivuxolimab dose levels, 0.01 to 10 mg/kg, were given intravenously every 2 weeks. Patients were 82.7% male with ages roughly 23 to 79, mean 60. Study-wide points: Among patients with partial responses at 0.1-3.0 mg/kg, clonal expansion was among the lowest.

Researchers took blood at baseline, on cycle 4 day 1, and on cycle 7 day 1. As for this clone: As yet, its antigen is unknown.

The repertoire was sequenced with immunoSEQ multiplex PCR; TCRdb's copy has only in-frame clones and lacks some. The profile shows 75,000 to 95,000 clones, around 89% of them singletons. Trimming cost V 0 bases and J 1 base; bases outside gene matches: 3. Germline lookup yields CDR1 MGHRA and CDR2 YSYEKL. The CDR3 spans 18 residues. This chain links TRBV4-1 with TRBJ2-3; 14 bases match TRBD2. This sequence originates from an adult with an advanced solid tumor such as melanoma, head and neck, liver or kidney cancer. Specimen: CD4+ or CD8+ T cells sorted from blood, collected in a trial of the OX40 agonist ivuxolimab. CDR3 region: CASSQEGLAGVGTDTQYF. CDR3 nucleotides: TGCGCCAGCAGCCAAGAGGGACTAGCGGGAGTGGGCACAGATACGCAGTATTTT.